The source of this T cell receptor beta chain is a study of blood T cell repertoires in COVID-19. Across the whole study: COVID-19 samples collected from the United States, Italy and Spain covered acute and convalescent phases. PBMCs, B-cell-depleted T cells, or T cells were the source of the cDNA or gDNA that made up the material.

Here immunoSEQ multiplex PCR was the method, and the copy in TCRdb shows in-frame clones only, minus some. The table lists roughly 180,000 clones, about 86% of them singletons, with less than 4% in the top ten. From germline, CDR1 is LNHDA and CDR2 SQIVND (reference sequence). Trimming pared 6 bases from V and 0 bases from J, leaving 20 bases between. This CDR3 spans 17 amino acids. Categorization into cohorts depended on clinical history that participants reported. The chain couples TRBV19 to TRBJ1-2; D not certain. This sequence was found in a woman in her 50s in a cohort exposed to, infected with or recovered from COVID-19 (not recorded which). Material for sequencing was PBMCs or T cells enriched from blood (not recorded which). The CDR3 is CASSRYQNYDPNYGYTF. CDR3 sequence (DNA): TGTGCCAGTAGCAGGTACCAGAATTATGACCCTAACTATGGCTACACCTTC.